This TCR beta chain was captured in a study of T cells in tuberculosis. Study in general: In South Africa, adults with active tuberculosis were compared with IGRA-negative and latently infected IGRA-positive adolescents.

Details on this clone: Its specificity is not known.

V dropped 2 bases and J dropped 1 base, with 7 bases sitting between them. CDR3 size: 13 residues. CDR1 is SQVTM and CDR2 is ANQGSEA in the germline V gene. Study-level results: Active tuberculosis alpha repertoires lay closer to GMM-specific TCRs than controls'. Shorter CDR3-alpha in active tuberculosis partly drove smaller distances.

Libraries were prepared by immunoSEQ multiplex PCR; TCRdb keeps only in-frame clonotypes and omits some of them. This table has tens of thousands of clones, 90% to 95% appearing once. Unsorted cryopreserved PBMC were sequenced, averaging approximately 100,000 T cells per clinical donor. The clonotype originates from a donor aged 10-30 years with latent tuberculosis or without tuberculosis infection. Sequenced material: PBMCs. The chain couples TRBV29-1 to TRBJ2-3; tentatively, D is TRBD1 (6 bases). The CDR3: CSVENRGTDTQYF. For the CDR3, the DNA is TGCAGCGTTGAAAACAGGGGCACAGATACGCAGTATTTT.